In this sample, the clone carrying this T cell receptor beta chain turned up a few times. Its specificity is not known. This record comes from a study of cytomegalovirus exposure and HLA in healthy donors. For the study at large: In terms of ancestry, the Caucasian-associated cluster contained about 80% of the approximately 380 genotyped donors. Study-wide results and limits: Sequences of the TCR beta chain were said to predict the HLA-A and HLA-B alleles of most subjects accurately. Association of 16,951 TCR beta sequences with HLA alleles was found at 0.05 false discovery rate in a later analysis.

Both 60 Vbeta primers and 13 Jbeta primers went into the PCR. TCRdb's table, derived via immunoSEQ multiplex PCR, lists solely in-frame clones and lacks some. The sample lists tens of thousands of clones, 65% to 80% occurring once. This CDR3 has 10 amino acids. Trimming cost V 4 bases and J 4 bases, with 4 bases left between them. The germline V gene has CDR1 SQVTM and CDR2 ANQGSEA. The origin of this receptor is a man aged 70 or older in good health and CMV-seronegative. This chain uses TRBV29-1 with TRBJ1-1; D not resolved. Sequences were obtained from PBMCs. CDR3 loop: CSVVSTEAFF. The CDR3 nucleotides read TGCAGCGTTGTGAGCACTGAAGCTTTCTTT.